This entry lists 10 T cell receptor beta chains sequenced from one sample in a study of control samples from healthy donors and cancer patients. Data came from immunoSEQ multiplex PCR; TCRdb stores just in-frame clones and leaves some out. The profile shows approximately 86,000 clones, around nine tenths of them singletons. Sequences were obtained from blood. The receptors shown here come from a man aged 30-40 years in good health.

Note on this clone: This same CDR3 is encoded by further DNA sequences in the sample. The V call is TRBV12-3 or TRBV12-4, the J call TRBJ1-2; no reliable D call. Trimming took 2 bases from V and 5 from J, leaving 6 bases between them. This CDR3 contains 12 residues. The CDR3 is CASSLPGYGYTF. The CDR3 DNA is TGTGCCAGCAGTTTACCAGGTTATGGCTACACCTTC.

The rearrangement uses TRBV5-4 and TRBJ1-5; D call uncertain. Trimming shortened V by 2 bases and J by 3 bases, and 6 bases separated the two germline ends. The length of the CDR3 is 13 residues. Germline V CDR1 and CDR2: SGHNT, YYREEE (reference sequence). The CDR3 loop is CASSFSPNQPQHF. In DNA form, the CDR3 reads TGTGCCAGCAGCTTCAGCCCCAATCAGCCCCAGCATTTT. Drawing the rest from reference TRBV5-4 and TRBJ1-5, the complete variable domain is ETGVTQSPTHLIKTRGQQVTLRCSSQSGHNTVSWYQQALGQGPQFIFQYYREEENGRGNFPPRFSGLQFPNYSSELNVNALELDDSALYLCASSFSPNQPQHFGDGTRLSIL.

The rearrangement joins TRBV10-3 to TRBJ1-2; 7 positions match TRBD1. V lost 2 bases, J lost 1 base, and 1 base stayed unmatched. Germline V gene lookup returns CDR1 ENHRY and CDR2 SYGVKD. This CDR3 has 14 amino acids. CDR3: CAISEGQVNYGYTF. The CDR3 DNA sequence: TGTGCCATCAGTGAGGGACAGGTTAACTATGGCTACACCTTC.

This clone was counted a single time. The J gene is TRBJ1-5, the V gene TRBV24-1; D is unclear. CDR1 and CDR2 (germline): KGHDR, SFDVKD. V lost 3 bases to trimming and J lost 5 bases, with 4 bases between them. There are 12 residues in the CDR3. The CDR3 nucleotides read TGTGCCACCAGTGATCCCGATCAGCCCCAGCATTTT. Translating gives CATSDPDQPQHF.

The chain is built from TRBV2 and TRBJ2-3, with D maybe TRBD1 (5 bases). The CDR3 totals 12 residues. CDR1 and CDR2 from the germline V gene are SNHLY and FYNNEI. Trimming pared 11 bases from V and 3 bases from J, leaving 12 bases between. The CDR3 DNA is TGTGCCGGAGCGTACAGGACAGATACGCAGTATTTT. Amino acids: CAGAYRTDTQYF.

This chain uses TRBV7-9 with TRBJ2-5; no clear D gene. The germline V gene has CDR1 SEHNR and CDR2 FQNEAQ (reference sequence). The length of the CDR3 is 16 residues. V was shortened by 1 base and J by 5 bases, with 17 bases between the two germline ends. CDR3 sequence: CASSLGALMGYETQYF. Here the CDR3 DNA reads TGTGCCAGCAGCTTAGGGGCCCTGATGGGGTACGAGACCCAGTACTTC.

The chain couples TRBV5-1 to TRBJ1-3; D is uncertain. This CDR3 spans 13 amino acids. Trimming took off 3 bases at V and 0 bases at J, with 4 bases between the two ends. Germline CDR1 and CDR2: SGHRS and YFSETQ. The CDR3 DNA follows: TGCGCCAGCAGCTACCTCTCTGGAAACACCATATATTTT. The encoded protein is CASSYLSGNTIYF.

This rearrangement joins TRBV30 to TRBJ2-7; 7 bases match TRBD2. Germline V gene data show CDR1 as GTSNPN and CDR2 as SVGIG (reference sequence). This CDR3 has 14 amino acids. V lost 0 bases to trimming and J lost 3 bases; unmatched junction nucleotides: 5. For the CDR3, the DNA is TGTGCCTGGAGTGTACGATCGGGGGGCTACGAGCAGTACTTC. It codes for CAWSVRSGGYEQYF.

The rearrangement uses TRBV9 and TRBJ1-3; D gene ambiguous. Per the germline V gene, CDR1 is SGDLS and CDR2 is YYNGEE. This CDR3 has 14 residues. V was cut by 3 bases and J by 0 bases, with 7 bases left in between. In nucleotides, the CDR3 is TGTGCCAGCAGCGCCGGCCTCTCTGGAAACACCATATATTTT. It translates to CASSAGLSGNTIYF.

In DNA, the CDR3 is TGTGCCAGCAGCTTAGATAGAGCAGATGAGCAGTTCTTC. It yields the protein CASSLDRADEQFF. The V gene is TRBV11-3, the J gene TRBJ2-1, with D unresolved. V shed 0 bases and J shed 8 bases, with 8 bases lying between them. From germline, CDR1 is SGHNT and CDR2 YENEEA. The CDR3 consists of 13 residues. Full variable domain (outside the CDR3, taken from reference TRBV11-3 and TRBJ2-1): EAGVVQSPRYKIIEKKQPVAFWCNPISGHNTLYWYLQNLGQGPELLIRYENEEAVDDSQLPKDRFSAERLKGVDSTLKIQPAELGDSAVYLCASSLDRADEQFFGPGTRLTVL.